Listed here is a single T cell receptor beta chain. Per germline, CDR1 LNHDA and CDR2 SQIVND (reference sequence). Trimming took 5 bases from V and 6 from J; bases not matched to a gene: 6. CDR3 length: 13 residues. The sample belongs to a study of control samples from healthy donors and cancer patients. Assay used: immunoSEQ multiplex PCR; TCRdb lists only in-frame clones, some missing. Counted here are fewer than 100,000 clones, roughly 86% occurring once; the ten biggest clones make up approximately 2%. The J gene is TRBJ2-7, the V gene TRBV19; 8 positions match TRBD1. The clonotype comes from a man in his sixties in good health. The sample was blood. CDR3 residues: CASSPTGVPEQYF. CDR3 sequence (DNA): TGTGCCAGTAGTCCGACAGGGGTACCCGAGCAGTACTTC.